This record looks at one T cell receptor (beta chain) sequence and its context. The target antigen is unknown. This sample is part of a study of cytomegalovirus exposure and HLA in healthy donors. About the study: Unique TCRs from HLA-typed donors, 80 million to 90 million of them, were held in an early data release.

Broader study findings: In a later analysis, V- and J-gene trimming of beta chains associated with a DCLRE1C missense variant, replicated independently.

Researchers ran the PCR with 60 Vbeta and 13 Jbeta primers. Measured with immunoSEQ multiplex PCR; TCRdb has only the in-frame clones, and not every one. The repertoire holds some 93,000 clones, around a tenth seen once, with approximately 5.1% in the top ten. V trimming: 3 bases; J trimming: 4 bases; junction bases outside the gene matches: 7. Germline assignment: CDR1 SGHRS and CDR2 YFSETQ. This CDR3 has 16 amino acids. The receptor was isolated from a man in his fifties or sixties in good health and CMV-seropositive. The chain couples TRBV5-1 to TRBJ2-2; 9 bases match TRBD2. Sequenced input: PBMCs. CDR3 protein: CASSWASGTATGELFF. The DNA of the CDR3 is TGCGCCAGCAGCTGGGCTAGCGGGACTGCCACCGGGGAGCTGTTTTTT.